Below, 3 T cell receptor beta chains from the same sample are listed, as sequenced in a study of blood T cell repertoires in COVID-19 (TCRdb year 2020). Preparation of the library involved the immunoSEQ multiplex PCR assay. What TCRdb holds here is the immuneACCESS table cut down to in-frame rearrangements. Part of the clones is not present; checked against another copy, under half of the missing clones reflect an unresolved V gene, and the others are unexplained. In all, the sample holds 190,000 or so clones, and around four fifths of those were seen once. The ten largest clones add up to about 6.9% of the sample. The sequenced material came from peripheral blood. These receptors came from a human donor with acute or convalescent COVID-19. The donor label of this sample is uncertain.

The chain recombines TRBV6-6 with TRBJ1-2; 11 positions agree with TRBD1. In germline, CDR1 is MNHNY, CDR2 SVGAGI (reference sequence). V trimming: 5 bases; J trimming: 7 bases; junction bases outside the gene matches: 15. The CDR3 runs 17 residues. The CDR3 coding sequence is TGTGCCAGCAGTCCCAACGCCGGGACAGGGGGGTTGAGTGGCTACACCTTC. Protein product: CASSPNAGTGGLSGYTF.

The chain recombines TRBV25-1 with TRBJ2-7; 7 nucleotides align to TRBD1. The CDR3 is made up of 13 amino acids. Per germline, CDR1 MGHDK and CDR2 SYGVNS. Losses at the gene ends were 6 bases for V and 6 bases for J; bases not matched to a gene: 8. The CDR3: CASRKTGTAEQYF. The DNA of the CDR3 is TGTGCCAGCAGAAAGACAGGGACAGCCGAGCAGTACTTC.

This clone has only one observation. The V gene is TRBV7-3, the J gene TRBJ2-4; D might be TRBD1 (6 bases). Per germline, CDR1 SGHTA and CDR2 FQGTGA. CDR3 length: 14 amino acids. V dropped 4 bases and J dropped 9 bases, with 16 bases sitting between them. The CDR3 region is CASSSTTGRGIQYF. The CDR3 DNA sequence: TGTGCCAGCAGCTCGACGACCGGCAGGGGCATTCAGTACTTC.